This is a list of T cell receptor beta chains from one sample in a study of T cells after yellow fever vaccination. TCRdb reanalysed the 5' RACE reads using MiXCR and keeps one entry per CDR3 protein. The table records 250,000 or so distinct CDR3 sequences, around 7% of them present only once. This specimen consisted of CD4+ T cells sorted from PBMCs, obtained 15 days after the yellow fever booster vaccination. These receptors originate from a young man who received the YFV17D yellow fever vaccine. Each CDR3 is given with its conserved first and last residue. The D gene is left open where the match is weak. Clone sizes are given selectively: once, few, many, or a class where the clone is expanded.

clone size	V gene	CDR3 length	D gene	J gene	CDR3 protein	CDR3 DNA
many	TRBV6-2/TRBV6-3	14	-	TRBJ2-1	CASRGGRSGGEQFF	TGTGCCAGCAGAGGGGGACGCTCCGGGGGTGAGCAGTTCTTC
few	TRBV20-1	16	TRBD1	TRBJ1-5	CSARETGTFSNQPQHF	TGCAGTGCTAGGGAGACAGGGACTTTTAGCAATCAGCCCCAGCATTTT
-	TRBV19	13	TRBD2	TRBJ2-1	CASRGLAVDEQFF	TGTGCCAGCCGGGGACTAGCTGTCGATGAGCAGTTCTTC
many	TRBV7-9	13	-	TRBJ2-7	CASSWKDNYEQYF	TGTGCCAGCAGCTGGAAGGACAACTACGAGCAGTACTTC
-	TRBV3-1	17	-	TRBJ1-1	CASSQGFVGTGNTEAFF	TGTGCCTCCAGCCAAGGTTTTGTCGGGACGGGTAACACTGAAGCTTTCTTT
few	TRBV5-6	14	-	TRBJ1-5	CASSLYRLNQPQHF	TGTGCCAGCAGCTTATACAGGCTTAATCAGCCCCAGCATTTT
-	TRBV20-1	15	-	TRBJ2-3	CSARVAVGGTDTQYF	TGCAGTGCTAGAGTGGCGGTTGGGGGCACAGATACGCAGTATTTT
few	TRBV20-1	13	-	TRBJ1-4	CSARDGRNEKLFF	TGCAGTGCTAGAGATGGACGAAATGAAAAACTGTTTTTT
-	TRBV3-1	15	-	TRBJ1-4	CASSQYGPRSEKLFF	TGTGCCAGCAGCCAATATGGGCCGCGGAGTGAAAAACTGTTTTTT
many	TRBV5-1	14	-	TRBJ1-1	CASSLGQGKLEAFF	TGCGCCAGCAGCTTAGGGCAGGGGAAGCTTGAAGCTTTCTTT
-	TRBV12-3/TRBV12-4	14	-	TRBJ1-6	CASSLSGSNSPLHF	TGTGCCAGCAGTTTATCGGGCAGCAATTCACCCCTCCACTTT
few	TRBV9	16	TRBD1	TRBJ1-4	CASSVASGGKDEKLFF	TGTGCCAGCAGCGTAGCTTCAGGGGGAAAGGATGAAAAACTGTTTTTT
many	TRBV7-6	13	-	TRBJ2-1	CASSTRLGNEQFF	TGTGCCAGCAGCACCAGACTCGGGAATGAGCAGTTCTTC
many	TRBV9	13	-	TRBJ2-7	CASSLDSSYEQYF	TGTGCCAGCAGCCTCGATAGCTCCTACGAGCAGTACTTC
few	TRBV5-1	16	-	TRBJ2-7	CASSSTHRVHPYEQYF	TGCGCCAGCAGCTCCACACACAGGGTGCACCCCTACGAGCAGTACTTC
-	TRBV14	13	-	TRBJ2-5	CASSQGGAETQYF	TGTGCCAGCAGCCAAGGGGGAGCAGAGACCCAGTACTTC
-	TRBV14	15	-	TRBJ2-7	CASSQALGNSYEQYF	TGTGCCAGCAGCCAAGCTTTGGGTAACTCCTACGAGCAGTACTTC
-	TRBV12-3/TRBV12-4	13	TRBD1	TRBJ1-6	CASRARGESPLHF	TGTGCCAGCAGGGCCAGGGGGGAGTCACCCCTCCACTTT
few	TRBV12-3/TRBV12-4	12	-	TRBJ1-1	CASSLGWGEAFF	TGTGCCAGCAGTTTAGGGTGGGGAGAAGCTTTCTTT
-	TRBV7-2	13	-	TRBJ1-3	CASSLNAGNTIYF	TGTGCCAGCAGCTTAAATGCTGGAAACACCATATATTTT
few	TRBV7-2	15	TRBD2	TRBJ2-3	CASSSSGHGTDTQYF	TGTGCCAGCAGCTCTAGCGGACATGGCACAGATACGCAGTATTTT
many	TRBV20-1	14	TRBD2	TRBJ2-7	CSASSGGLGIEQYF	TGCAGTGCTAGTTCGGGAGGTCTGGGGATCGAGCAGTACTTC
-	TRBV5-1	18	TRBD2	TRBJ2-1	CASSLLTSGDTGANEQFF	TGCGCCAGCAGCTTGCTGACTAGCGGGGACACCGGGGCCAATGAGCAGTTCTTC
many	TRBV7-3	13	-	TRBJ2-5	CASSLSSRETQYF	TGTGCCAGCAGCTTAAGCTCCAGAGAGACCCAGTACTTC
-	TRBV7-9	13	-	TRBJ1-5	CASSLAGFQPQHF	TGTGCCAGCAGCTTGGCGGGGTTCCAGCCCCAGCATTTT
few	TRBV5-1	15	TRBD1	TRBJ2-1	CASSLGDRAYNEQFF	TGCGCCAGCAGCTTGGGGGACAGGGCCTACAATGAGCAGTTCTTC
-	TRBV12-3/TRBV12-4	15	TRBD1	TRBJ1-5	CASSLGTGSNQPQHF	TGTGCCAGCAGTTTAGGGACAGGAAGCAATCAGCCCCAGCATTTT
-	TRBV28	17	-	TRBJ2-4	CASSLSGLGAAKNIQYF	TGTGCCAGCAGTTTAAGTGGATTAGGGGCGGCCAAAAACATTCAGTACTTC
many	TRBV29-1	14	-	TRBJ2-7	CSVEDYQSSYEQYF	TGCAGCGTTGAAGATTACCAGAGCTCCTACGAGCAGTACTTC
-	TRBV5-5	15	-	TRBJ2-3	CASSLPLPPTDTQYF	TGTGCCAGCAGCCTCCCCTTGCCCCCCACAGATACGCAGTATTTT
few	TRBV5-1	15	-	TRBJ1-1	CASSFGVGVNTEAFF	TGCGCCAGCAGCTTCGGGGTGGGAGTGAACACTGAAGCTTTCTTT
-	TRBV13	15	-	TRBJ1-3	CASSLGWGSGNTIYF	TGTGCCAGCAGCTTAGGGTGGGGTTCTGGAAACACCATATATTTT
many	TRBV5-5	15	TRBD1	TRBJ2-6	CASSSQGAGANVLTF	TGTGCCAGCAGCTCCCAGGGGGCTGGGGCCAACGTCCTGACTTTC
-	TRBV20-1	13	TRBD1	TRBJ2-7	CSVPTGSSYEQYF	TGCAGTGTCCCGACAGGGAGCTCCTACGAGCAGTACTTC
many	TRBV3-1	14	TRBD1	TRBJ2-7	CASSRRDRGWEQYF	TGTGCCAGCAGCCGCCGGGACAGGGGCTGGGAGCAGTACTTC
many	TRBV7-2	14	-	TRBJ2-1	CASSLVNLYNEQFF	TGTGCCAGCAGCTTAGTAAACCTGTACAATGAGCAGTTCTTC
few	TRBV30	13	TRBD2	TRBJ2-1	CAWTILAGAEQFF	TGTGCCTGGACGATCTTGGCGGGAGCTGAGCAGTTCTTC
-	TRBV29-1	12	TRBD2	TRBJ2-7	CSVSASGHEQYF	TGCAGCGTTTCGGCTAGCGGCCACGAGCAGTACTTC
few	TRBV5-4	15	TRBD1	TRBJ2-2	CASNRQGADTGELFF	TGTGCCAGCAACCGACAGGGGGCGGACACCGGGGAGCTGTTTTTT
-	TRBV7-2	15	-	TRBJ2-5	CASSLFWGAQETQYF	TGTGCCAGCAGCTTATTTTGGGGTGCCCAAGAGACCCAGTACTTC
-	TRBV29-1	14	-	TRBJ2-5	CSVGGRGGQETQYF	TGCAGCGTTGGGGGCAGGGGGGGGCAAGAGACCCAGTACTTC
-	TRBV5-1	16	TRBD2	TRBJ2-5	CASSLGTAGGQETQYF	TGCGCCAGCAGCTTGGGGACTGCGGGAGGCCAAGAGACCCAGTACTTC
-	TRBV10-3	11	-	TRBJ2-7	CAIRGEGEQYF	TGTGCCATCAGAGGGGAAGGCGAGCAGTACTTC
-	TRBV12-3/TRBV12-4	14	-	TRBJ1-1	CASSLVTPNTEAFF	TGTGCCAGCAGTTTAGTCACCCCGAACACTGAAGCTTTCTTT
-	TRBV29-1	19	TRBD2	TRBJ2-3	CSVAPFSSLEGGFSDTQYF	TGCAGCGTTGCCCCATTTTCCTCCTTGGAGGGAGGGTTCTCAGATACGCAGTATTTT
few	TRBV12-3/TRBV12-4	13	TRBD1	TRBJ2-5	CASSSDRGQTQYF	TGTGCCAGCAGTTCGGACAGGGGACAGACCCAGTACTTC
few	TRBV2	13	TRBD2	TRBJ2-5	CASNGGGRETQYF	TGTGCCAGCAACGGGGGGGGGAGGGAGACCCAGTACTTC
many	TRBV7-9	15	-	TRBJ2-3	CASSFQRRSTDTQYF	TGTGCCAGCAGCTTTCAGCGGAGAAGCACAGATACGCAGTATTTT
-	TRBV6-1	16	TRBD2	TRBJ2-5	CASSPRTSGRVETQYF	TGTGCCAGCAGTCCCCGGACTAGCGGGAGGGTGGAGACCCAGTACTTC
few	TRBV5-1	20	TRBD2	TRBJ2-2	CASSLPAGVSGFANTGELFF	TGCGCCAGCAGCTTGCCGGCGGGAGTGTCGGGTTTTGCGAACACCGGGGAGCTGTTTTTT
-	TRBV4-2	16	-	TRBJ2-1	CASSQDLAVQYNEQFF	TGTGCCAGCAGCCAAGATCTTGCAGTACAATACAATGAGCAGTTCTTC
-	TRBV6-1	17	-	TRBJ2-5	CASSITPFTKGQETQYF	TGTGCCAGCAGTATAACCCCCTTTACCAAGGGACAAGAGACCCAGTACTTC
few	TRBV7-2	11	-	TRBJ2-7	CASSRIYEQYF	TGTGCCAGCAGCCGTATCTACGAGCAGTACTTC
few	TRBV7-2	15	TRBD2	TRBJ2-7	CASSSVAGETYEQYF	TGTGCCAGCAGCTCAGTAGCGGGAGAAACTTACGAGCAGTACTTC
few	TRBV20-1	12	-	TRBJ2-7	CSAVHGSYEQYF	TGCAGTGCGGTTCACGGCTCCTACGAGCAGTACTTC
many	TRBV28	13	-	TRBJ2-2	CATSPWVAGELFF	TGTGCCACCTCCCCGTGGGTGGCCGGGGAGCTGTTTTTT